The clone carrying this T cell receptor beta chain was detected only a few times. CDR1 is ENHRY and CDR2 is SYGVKD in the germline V gene. The CDR3 runs 14 residues. Trimming left V 6 bases short and J 4 bases short, with 10 bases between. The data are from a study of blood T cells in healthy people across ages. For the second PCR, which ran for about 7 to 11 cycles, a sample-barcoded 5' primer and a J-beta primer mix were used. TCRdb re-called the 5' RACE reads with MiXCR, one entry per CDR3 protein. Among some 940,000 distinct CDR3 sequences listed, about 28% were seen once. This same sample was also taken into another study, of T cells of mothers and their children.

Material for sequencing was blood. J is TRBJ2-6 and V is TRBV10-3, with a possible D match to TRBD1 (5 bases). The clonotype originates from a woman aged 40 to 50 in good health. This chain's CDR3 is CAIRGLSGANVLTF. Here the CDR3 DNA reads TGTGCCATCAGGGGGCTATCCGGGGCCAACGTCCTGACTTTC.